This passage covers 11 T cell receptor beta chains from one sample sequenced in a study of T cells after yellow fever vaccination. Each CDR3 protein is one row after TCRdb ran MiXCR on the 5' RACE reads. The table includes approximately 32,000 distinct CDR3 sequences, 6.5% to 8.5% detected once. Sequenced here: PBMCs, either bulk or a sorted T-cell subset (CD4+, CD8+, memory, or dextramer-sorted; not recorded which), sampled on the day of the first yellow fever vaccination. The receptors derive from a man aged 18 to 35 who received the YFV17D yellow fever vaccine.

This clonotype was recorded many times. The chain uses TRBV7-2 and TRBJ1-1, with D perhaps TRBD1 (6 bases). CDR1 and CDR2 (germline): SGHTA, FQGNSA. CDR3 length: 12 amino acids. Trimming shortened V by 4 bases and J by 7 bases, and 10 bases separated the two germline ends. The DNA for the CDR3 is TGTGCCAGCAGCTCTACAGGGAATGAAGCTTTCTTT. Translation: CASSSTGNEAFF.

This clonotype was counted between two and nine times. This chain joins TRBV5-1 and TRBJ1-1; D is unresolved. The germline V gene encodes CDR1 SGHRS and CDR2 YFSETQ. This CDR3 has 13 amino acids. The V and J ends lost 5 bases and 9 bases respectively, with 17 bases between them. The CDR3 DNA sequence: TGCGCCAGCAGTTCAGAGTGGGAAGATAAAGCTTTCTTT. This codes for CASSSEWEDKAFF.

This clonotype was counted many times. J is TRBJ2-5 and V is TRBV20-1; D is unclear. The CDR3 runs 14 residues. From germline, CDR1 is DFQATT and CDR2 SNEGSKA (reference sequence). V was trimmed by 1 base and J by 2 bases, leaving 11 bases between them. The CDR3 loop is CSARGYSKQETQYF. The CDR3 nucleotides read TGCAGTGCTAGAGGATACTCGAAGCAAGAGACCCAGTACTTC.

This clonotype has ten or more counts. The rearrangement uses TRBV7-2 and TRBJ1-6, with D unclear. V shed 4 bases and J shed 10 bases, with 14 bases lying between them. Germline V gene data show CDR1 as SGHTA and CDR2 as FQGNSA. CDR3 length: 14 residues. Here the CDR3 reads CASSSAYGRSPLHF. The CDR3 nucleotides read TGTGCCAGCAGCTCAGCCTACGGCCGATCACCCCTCCACTTT.

This clonotype was detected ten times or more. The V call is TRBV20-1, the J call TRBJ2-3, with unresolved D. This CDR3 region has 15 residues. V gave up 1 base and J gave up 4 bases, with 15 bases separating them. Per the germline V gene, CDR1 is DFQATT and CDR2 is SNEGSKA (reference sequence). CDR3: CSARVHGLSADTQYF. The CDR3 DNA is TGCAGTGCTAGAGTTCATGGGTTATCAGCAGATACGCAGTATTTT.

As to this clonotype: A much larger clone differs by one base, so this may be a read error. The V gene is TRBV9, the J gene TRBJ2-5; the match to TRBD1 covers 8 bases. CDR1 is SGDLS and CDR2 is YYNGEE in the germline V gene. The CDR3 spans 14 residues. V lost 3 bases and J lost 5; bases outside the gene matches: 6. CDR3 bases: TGTGCCAGCAGCGAGGGGAACAGGGGGGAGACCCAGTACTTC. It yields the protein CASSEGNRGETQYF.

This clonotype was seen at least ten times. CDR3 loop: CASSRTANYEQYF. The CDR3 nucleotides are TGTGCCAGCAGTAGGACAGCAAACTACGAGCAGTACTTC. The chain uses TRBV6-1 and TRBJ2-7, with a tentative D call TRBD1 (6 bases). Germline assignment: CDR1 MNHNS and CDR2 SASEGT. CDR3 length: 13 residues. V was clipped by 5 bases and J by 3 bases, with 11 bases between them.

This clonotype was counted at least ten times. The gene calls are TRBV7-9 and TRBJ2-3; 8 nucleotides align to TRBD1. The junction had 5 bases not matched to a gene; V was cut back by 0 bases and J by 3 bases. Germline-derived CDR1 and CDR2 are SEHNR and FQNEAQ (reference sequence). The CDR3 runs to 16 residues. The CDR3 sequence is CASSLAQGAGTDTQYF. CDR3 DNA sequence: TGTGCCAGCAGCTTAGCGCAGGGGGCAGGTACAGATACGCAGTATTTT.

This clonotype was seen many times. The chain couples TRBV5-1 to TRBJ2-1, with 9 bases identical to TRBD2. The germline V gene encodes CDR1 SGHRS and CDR2 YFSETQ. The ends lost 5 bases at V and 6 bases at J; junction bases unmatched: 9. The CDR3 runs 15 residues. The CDR3 sequence is CASRGGTSLVNEQFF. CDR3 DNA: TGCGCCAGCAGGGGTGGGACTAGCCTCGTCAATGAGCAGTTCTTC.

This clonotype was seen many times. V is TRBV5-1 and J is TRBJ1-3; TRBD1 matches 10 bases. V gave up 0 bases and J gave up 7 bases; unmatched junction bases: 1. The germline V gene encodes CDR1 SGHRS and CDR2 YFSETQ. The length of the CDR3 is 14 residues. CDR3 sequence: CASSLAGQGNTIYF. Here the CDR3 DNA reads TGCGCCAGCAGCTTGGCGGGACAGGGGAACACCATATATTTT.

This clonotype appeared many times. The V and J genes are TRBV7-3 and TRBJ2-3; possibly TRBD1 for D (6 bases). The CDR3 has 13 amino acids. CDR1 SGHTA and CDR2 FQGTGA come from the germline V gene. Trimming pared 6 bases from V and 5 bases from J, leaving 12 bases between. The CDR3 DNA is TGTGCCAGCAGTTCCTACAGGGAAGATACGCAGTATTTT. This encodes CASSSYREDTQYF.